These T cell receptor beta chains were read from a single sample in a study of control samples from healthy donors and cancer patients. The protocol was immunoSEQ multiplex PCR, while the TCRdb copy is restricted to in-frame clones and leaves out a portion. Here the sample spans about 120,000 clones, approximately 88% being singletons. Specimen: blood. Receptors originate from a man in his forties in good health. Both conserved end residues are part of each CDR3. A D gene is named only where the DNA matches it firmly. Only part of the rows carry a size: once, few, many, or a class if the clone is expanded.

V: TRBV7-9
size: .
J: TRBJ1-2
length: 16
D: TRBD1
CDR3: CASSLARGQGNYGYTF
DNA: TGTGCCAGCAGCTTAGCGCGGGGACAGGGTAACTATGGCTACACCTTC

V: TRBV21-1
size: .
J: TRBJ2-3
length: 17
D: .
CDR3: CASSKALGVSSTDTQYF
DNA: TGTGCCAGCAGCAAAGCCTTAGGAGTCTCTAGCACAGATACGCAGTATTTT

V: TRBV3-1/TRBV3-2
size: .
J: TRBJ1-3
length: 13
D: .
CDR3: CASSLISGNTIYF
DNA: TGTGCCAGCAGCCTGATATCTGGAAACACCATATATTTT

V: TRBV5-1
size: once
J: TRBJ1-2
length: 14
D: .
CDR3: CASSLVGVDDGYTF
DNA: TGCGCCAGCAGCTTGGTAGGGGTTGATGATGGCTACACCTTC

V: TRBV18
size: .
J: TRBJ2-7
length: 16
D: .
CDR3: CASSPSGTASFYEQYF
DNA: TGTGCCAGCTCACCTTCCGGGACGGCGTCCTTCTACGAGCAGTACTTC

V: TRBV5-1
size: .
J: TRBJ2-3
length: 16
D: TRBD2
CDR3: CASSLDTAGVPDTQYF
DNA: TGCGCCAGCAGCTTGGATACAGCGGGGGTTCCAGATACGCAGTATTTT

V: TRBV6-6
size: .
J: TRBJ2-2
length: 13
D: .
CDR3: CASRPGSSGELFF
DNA: TGTGCCAGCAGGCCAGGGTCCTCCGGGGAGCTGTTTTTT

V: TRBV29-1
size: .
J: TRBJ1-6
length: 14
D: TRBD1
CDR3: CSVKVTGYDSPLHF
DNA: TGCAGCGTTAAAGTGACAGGGTATGATTCACCCCTCCACTTT

V: TRBV5-3
size: once
J: TRBJ2-7
length: 13
D: .
CDR3: CASPTVPPNEQYF
DNA: TGTGCCAGTCCCACCGTCCCTCCCAACGAGCAGTACTTC

V: TRBV4-3
size: few
J: TRBJ1-1
length: 14
D: .
CDR3: CASSAGQTNTEAFF
DNA: TGCGCCAGCAGCGCCGGACAGACGAACACTGAAGCTTTCTTT

V: TRBV14
size: .
J: TRBJ2-7
length: 15
D: .
CDR3: CASSQGRVPSYEQYF
DNA: TGTGCCAGCAGCCAAGGAAGGGTTCCATCCTACGAGCAGTACTTC

V: TRBV7-2
size: once
J: TRBJ1-5
length: 14
D: .
CDR3: CASSLMQGNQPQHF
DNA: TGTGCCAGCAGCTTAATGCAGGGGAATCAGCCCCAGCATTTT

V: TRBV14
size: .
J: TRBJ1-1
length: 13
D: .
CDR3: CASSQIEQGSAFF
DNA: TGTGCCAGCAGTCAGATTGAACAGGGCTCGGCTTTCTTT